The sequence of this TCR beta chain was determined in a study of blood T cell repertoires in COVID-19. Across the whole study: Samples of COVID-19 (acute and convalescent) were obtained from the United States, Italy and Spain.

Individuals aged about 18 to 100 years were recruited from some 26 US areas. Donors in Cohort 3 who had recovered were those with two negative PCRs, healthcare professional clearance, or resolution of their symptoms. CDR1 is MDHEN, CDR2 SYDVKM, per germline. This CDR3 region has 14 residues. Trimming shortened V by 3 bases and J by 6 bases, and 12 bases separated the two germline ends. Authors' analysis steps: Cell counts per sample came from amplifying reference gene primers. Sequencing used immunoSEQ multiplex PCR; TCRdb keeps in-frame clones, though not all of them. V, J and clone size derive from that table, while D and trimming were established from the DNA sequence. The data contain more than 150,000 clones, 75% to 90% of them singletons.

The sequenced sample was PBMCs or T cells enriched from blood (not recorded which). The chain is built from TRBV28 and TRBJ1-5; TRBD1 might be the D (6 bases). The sequence came from a woman aged 25 to 45 who had recovered from COVID-19. CDR3 sequence reads: CASSLRQVGQPQHF. The DNA of the CDR3 is TGTGCCAGCAGTTTGCGACAGGTGGGTCAGCCCCAGCATTTT. Filled out from reference TRBV28 and TRBJ1-5, the complete variable domain reads DVKVTQSSRYLVKRTGEKVFLECVQDMDHENMFWYRQDPGLGLRLIYFSYDVKMKEKGDIPEGYSVSREKKERFSLILESASTNQTSMYLCASSLRQVGQPQHFGDGTRLSIL.